Many counts were recorded for the clone carrying this T cell receptor (beta chain). Its antigen is as yet unknown. Construction of the TCR beta libraries employed iRepertoire HTBI primers in conjunction with Arm-PCR of CDR3 regions. A single record per CDR3 protein comes from TCRdb applying MiXCR to the multiplex PCR reads. The table records some 430,000 distinct CDR3 sequences, roughly 21% of them present only once. These data come from a study of regulatory T cells in long-lasting Graves disease. Study-wide context: Persistent Graves' disease meant over 5 years of antithyroid drugs with positive TSH receptor antibodies. General study points: TRBV28, TRBJ1-2 and TRBJ2-5 were favored in persistent disease.

Time point in this sample: persistent/refractory GD, antithyroid drugs over 5 years with positive TRAb. The authors made the TCR library using RNA they extracted from PBMCs. Criteria from the American Thyroid Association guidelines were applied to diagnose Graves' disease. A roughly 10-milliliter sample of peripheral blood was drawn into EDTA tubes. Trimming shortened V by 4 bases and J by 0 bases, and 13 bases separated the two germline ends. The CDR3 is made up of 16 amino acids. The sequenced sample was peripheral blood mononuclear cells (PBMCs), obtained when the disease was refractory, from a patient treated with antithyroid drugs. The receptor's source is a female donor with Graves disease. The chain recombines TRBV12-3 or TRBV12-4 with TRBJ1-3, with D tentatively TRBD1 (6 bases). The CDR3 region has the DNA TGTGCCAGCAGTTGGGGGCGCGTGAGCTCTGGAAACACCATATATTTT. Encoded protein: CASSWGRVSSGNTIYF.